This TCR beta chain was recorded in a study of OX40 agonist ivuxolimab in advanced cancers. On the study more broadly: The treatment was a fully human IgG2 OX40 agonist, ivuxolimab. Those enrolled were 82.7% male, with a mean age of about 66 years and ages from about 20 to 85. Study observations and caveats: Among expanded peripheral T cells, antigen specificity went undetermined. Low normalized clonal expansion also occurred in some nonresponding patients.

This clone has a handful of counts. No antigen is known for it. Libraries were prepared by immunoSEQ multiplex PCR; TCRdb keeps only in-frame clonotypes and omits some of them. The repertoire holds tens of thousands of clones, with just under 85% as singletons. The CDR3 spans 12 residues. V was clipped by 3 bases and J by 7 bases, with 10 bases between them. CDR1 and CDR2 from the germline V gene are SNHLY and FYNNEI. This chain joins TRBV2 and TRBJ2-7; no clear D gene. Sequenced here: CD4+ or CD8+ T cells sorted from blood, sampled in a trial of the OX40 agonist ivuxolimab. The sequence came from an adult with an advanced solid tumor such as melanoma, head and neck, liver or kidney cancer. In nucleotides, the CDR3 is TGTGCCAGCAGTGAGGGCCTTGGGGAGCAGTACTTC. Translating it yields CASSEGLGEQYF.